The rows below give T cell receptor beta chains drawn from one sample of a study of blood T cell repertoires in COVID-19. Assay: immunoSEQ multiplex PCR; the TCRdb copy retains only in-frame clones and omits some. This sample has roughly 200,000 clones, with 80% to 85% found just once. Source material: peripheral blood. The receptors stem from a woman aged 80 or older with COVID-19, enrolled during active disease. The CDR3 runs from the conserved cysteine through the conserved F or W. A D gene is named only where the DNA matches it firmly. Size values are once, few and many counts, or a class for expanded clones, and some rows have none.

.,TRBJ1-5,TRBV6-2/TRBV6-3,16,.,CASSYRRDSRRAPQHF,TGTGCCAGCAGTTACCGCAGGGACTCCCGTCGGGCGCCCCAGCATTTT
.,TRBJ1-2,TRBV10-3,13,TRBD1,CAISERQGLGYTF,TGTGCCATCAGTGAGAGACAGGGGCTCGGCTACACCTTC
few,TRBJ2-1,TRBV7-3,16,TRBD2,CASSLGSGGLYNEQFF,TGTGCCAGCAGCCTTGGGAGCGGGGGGCTCTACAATGAGCAGTTCTTC
.,TRBJ2-1,TRBV4-2,14,TRBD2,CASSQEKRESRKFF,TGTGCCAGCAGCCAAGAAAAGCGGGAGAGTCGTAAGTTCTTC
few,TRBJ1-4,TRBV5-1,16,TRBD1,CASSLDSGTVNEKLFF,TGCGCCAGCAGCTTAGACTCCGGGACAGTCAATGAAAAACTGTTTTTT
few,TRBJ1-5,TRBV6-6,13,.,CASCWASDQPQHF,TGTGCCAGCTGCTGGGCATCGGATCAGCCCCAGCATTTT
.,TRBJ1-2,TRBV28,12,.,CASSLDSYGYTF,TGTGCCAGCAGTTTAGACAGCTATGGCTACACCTTC
.,TRBJ2-2,TRBV28,15,TRBD1,CASSGTETYTGELFF,TGTGCCAGCTCCGGGACAGAAACCTACACCGGGGAGCTGTTTTTT
few,TRBJ1-1,TRBV11-3,14,.,CAPSYKQGFTEAFF,TGTGCCCCTAGCTACAAACAGGGCTTCACTGAAGCTTTCTTT
.,TRBJ2-7,TRBV6-1,12,.,CASSETDYEQYF,TGTGCCAGCAGTGAAACAGACTACGAGCAGTACTTC
.,TRBJ2-1,TRBV24-1,16,TRBD2,CATQPGLAGGLNEQFF,TGTGCCACCCAACCGGGACTAGCGGGGGGGCTAAATGAGCAGTTCTTC
.,TRBJ2-5,TRBV21-1,14,.,CASSRSGGQETQYF,TGTGCCAGCAGCAGATCCGGGGGCCAAGAGACCCAGTACTTC
.,TRBJ2-3,TRBV7-2,18,.,CASSQGGMRSKKRDTQYF,TGTGCCAGCAGCCAGGGCGGGATGAGGTCGAAGAAGCGGGATACGCAGTATTTT
.,TRBJ1-2,TRBV5-4,15,.,CASSRLAVGGGGYTF,TGTGCCAGCAGCCGGTTGGCTGTTGGGGGCGGGGGCTACACCTTC
.,TRBJ1-5,TRBV28,13,.,CASSFPGVAPQHF,TGTGCCAGCAGTTTCCCAGGGGTCGCTCCCCAGCATTTT
few,TRBJ2-1,TRBV6-5,16,TRBD2,CASSSFGLAGGREQFF,TGTGCCAGCAGTTCATTCGGACTAGCGGGAGGAAGAGAGCAGTTCTTC
.,TRBJ1-4,TRBV7-8,15,TRBD1,CASSLGQGKNEKLFF,TGTGCCAGCAGCCTTGGACAGGGAAAGAATGAAAAACTGTTTTTT
.,TRBJ2-6,TRBV29-1,16,TRBD1,CSVRGQGFSGANVLTF,TGCAGCGTACGGGGACAGGGGTTCTCTGGGGCCAACGTCCTGACTTTC
.,TRBJ2-2,TRBV27,13,.,CASRRRDTGELFF,TGTGCCAGCAGGCGACGGGACACCGGGGAGCTGTTTTTT
once,TRBJ2-7,TRBV28,15,TRBD2,CASSLGGGGSYEQYF,TGTGCCAGCAGTTTAGGAGGCGGGGGCTCCTACGAGCAGTACTTC
few,TRBJ1-5,TRBV3-1/TRBV3-2,14,.,CASSQGDSNQPQHF,TGTGCCAGCAGCCAAGGCGACAGTAATCAGCCCCAGCATTTT
.,TRBJ2-2,TRBV11-3,14,TRBD2,CASQPGGGTGELFF,TGTGCCAGCCAGCCTGGGGGGGGCACCGGGGAGCTGTTTTTT
.,TRBJ2-5,TRBV5-1,14,.,CASSLTGSQETQYF,TGCGCCAGCAGCTTGACAGGGTCCCAAGAGACCCAGTACTTC
.,TRBJ1-1,TRBV7-8,14,.,CASSMRQMNTEAFF,TGTGCCAGCAGCATGAGACAGATGAACACTGAAGCTTTCTTT
.,TRBJ2-7,TRBV27,14,.,CASSLESTSIEQYF,TGTGCCAGCAGTTTAGAGTCGACTTCAATCGAGCAGTACTTC
.,TRBJ1-6,TRBV11-2,13,.,CASSLQGNSPLHF,TGTGCCAGCAGCTTACAGGGGAATTCACCCCTCCACTTT
.,TRBJ1-3,TRBV10-3,14,.,CAISTTEGGNTIYF,TGTGCCATCAGCACAACAGAAGGTGGAAACACCATATATTTT
.,TRBJ2-7,TRBV19,14,TRBD2,CASSTPGLAEGQYF,TGTGCCAGTAGTACTCCGGGACTAGCCGAAGGGCAGTACTTC
.,TRBJ2-1,TRBV10-3,14,.,CAISESDSYNEQFF,TGTGCCATCAGTGAGTCTGACAGCTACAATGAGCAGTTCTTC
once,TRBJ1-1,TRBV19,16,.,CASSMEGKGWGTEAFF,TGTGCCAGTAGTATGGAAGGGAAGGGGTGGGGCACTGAAGCTTTCTTT
.,TRBJ2-5,TRBV20-1,11,.,CSAAGQETQYF,TGCAGTGCTGCAGGGCAAGAGACCCAGTACTTC
.,TRBJ1-6,TRBV3-1/TRBV3-2,15,.,CASRVNSGGNSPLHF,TGTGCCAGCAGAGTGAATTCAGGTGGTAATTCACCCCTCCACTTT
.,TRBJ2-2,TRBV6-5,14,.,CASRPRGDAGELFF,TGTGCCAGCAGACCTAGGGGTGACGCCGGGGAGCTGTTTTTT
.,TRBJ1-2,TRBV5-4,15,TRBD1,CASSLGRQGAYGYTF,TGTGCCAGCAGCTTGGGAAGACAGGGGGCATATGGCTACACCTTC
once,TRBJ1-5,TRBV6-1,16,TRBD1,CASSVTDRGGNQPQHF,TGTGCCAGCAGTGTTACGGACAGGGGCGGCAATCAGCCCCAGCATTTT
.,TRBJ1-2,TRBV7-9,13,.,CASSLAGAYGYTF,TGTGCCAGCAGCTTAGCAGGGGCCTATGGCTACACCTTC
.,TRBJ2-5,TRBV3-1/TRBV3-2,12,.,CASSQGPGAQYF,TGTGCCAGCAGCCAAGGGCCCGGGGCCCAGTACTTC
.,TRBJ2-2,TRBV21-1,17,.,CASSKRPEGVGTGELFF,TGTGCCAGCAGCAAAAGGCCCGAAGGGGTAGGAACCGGGGAGCTGTTTTTT
many,TRBJ1-5,TRBV6-2/TRBV6-3,16,TRBD1,CASSYGPGQGHQPQHF,TGTGCCAGCAGTTACGGTCCGGGACAGGGTCATCAGCCCCAGCATTTT
.,TRBJ2-1,TRBV29-1,12,TRBD1,CSVGQGAFEQFF,TGCAGCGTCGGACAGGGGGCCTTTGAGCAGTTCTTC
.,TRBJ2-7,TRBV19,14,.,CASSVRGFAYEQYF,TGTGCCAGTAGTGTTCGGGGGTTCGCCTACGAGCAGTACTTC
.,TRBJ1-2,TRBV3-1/TRBV3-2,16,.,CASRQRGGLGNYGYTF,TGTGCCAGCAGACAACGGGGGGGCCTAGGAAACTATGGCTACACCTTC
.,TRBJ2-3,TRBV29-1,12,TRBD1,CSVLGQSDTQYF,TGCAGCGTCTTGGGACAGTCAGATACGCAGTATTTT